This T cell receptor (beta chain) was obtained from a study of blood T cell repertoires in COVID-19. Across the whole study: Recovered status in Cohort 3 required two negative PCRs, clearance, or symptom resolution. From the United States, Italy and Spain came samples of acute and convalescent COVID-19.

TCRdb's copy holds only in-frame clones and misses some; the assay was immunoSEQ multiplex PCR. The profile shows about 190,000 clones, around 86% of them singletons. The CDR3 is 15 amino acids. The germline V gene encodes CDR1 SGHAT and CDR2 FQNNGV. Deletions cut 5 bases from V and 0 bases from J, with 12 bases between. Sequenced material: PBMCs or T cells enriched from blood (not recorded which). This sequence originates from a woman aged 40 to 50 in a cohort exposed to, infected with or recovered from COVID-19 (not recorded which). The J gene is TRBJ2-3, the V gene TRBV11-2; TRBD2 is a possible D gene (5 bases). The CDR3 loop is CASSLEGVSTDTQYF. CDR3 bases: TGTGCCAGCAGCCTCGAGGGCGTTAGCACAGATACGCAGTATTTT.